This passage covers 2 T cell receptor beta chains from one sample sequenced in a study of T cell changes during pregnancy in multiple sclerosis. TCRdb keeps only in-frame clones here, not all; method: immunoSEQ multiplex PCR. The sample shows over 50,000 clones, approximately 86% of them seen only once. Source: CD4+ T cells from peripheral blood mononuclear cells, taken in the third trimester of pregnancy. These receptors originate from a female donor with multiple sclerosis, enrolled in a pregnancy study.

CDR3 in DNA: TGTGCCAGCAGTTCCCGGGACAGGGCCCACGAGCAGTACTTC. As protein: CASSSRDRAHEQYF. The gene calls are TRBV6-5 and TRBJ2-7; 9 bases line up with TRBD1. The V gene end was trimmed by 4 bases and the J gene end by 5 bases; junction bases not matched to a gene: 6. CDR1 and CDR2 from the germline V gene are MNHEY and SVGAGI. This CDR3 has 14 residues.

The chain couples TRBV2 to TRBJ2-4; 14 nucleotides agree with TRBD2. V shed 7 bases and J 6 bases; nucleotides not matched to a gene: 8. The CDR3 length is 16 residues. Germline CDR1 is SNHLY and CDR2 is FYNNEI. For the CDR3, the DNA is TGTGCCAGCAACCTGGGACTAGCGGGAGCTTTAAACATTCAGTACTTC. Amino acids: CASNLGLAGALNIQYF.